This is a list of T cell receptor beta chains from one sample in a study of T cell repertoires in cytomegalovirus infection. TCRdb itself ran the reads through MiXCR, one entry per CDR3 protein. The table shows 350,000 to 550,000 distinct CDR3 sequences, with approximately 33% occurring only once. Specimen: PBMCs. All receptors come from a human donor in good health (CMV status not recorded). Some clones in this sample may be carry-over from other donors' samples. CDR3s include the opening cysteine and the closing phenylalanine or tryptophan.

j_call v_call cdr3_aa
TRBJ1-4 TRBV6-6 CASSYAGGTNEKLFF
TRBJ1-5 TRBV19 CASSPGTGVPNNQPQHF
TRBJ2-3 TRBV7-4 CASSLWGQGADTQYF
TRBJ2-5 TRBV20-1 CSARNRDREETQYF
TRBJ2-1 TRBV6-1 CASQYGTDNEQFF
TRBJ1-2 TRBV5-7 CASSTSGIRDGYTF
TRBJ1-2 TRBV28 CAWGGRINYGYTF
TRBJ1-1 TRBV18 CASSPFTRNTEAFF
TRBJ1-1 TRBV7-2 CAISLRRGRINTEAFF
TRBJ2-3 TRBV5-6 CASSLPGGYSTDTQYF
TRBJ1-1 TRBV7-2 CASSPDRTGVSTEAFF
TRBJ2-3 TRBV7-9 CASTFGSADTQYF
TRBJ2-5 TRBV12-3/TRBV12-4 CASRREGTLVQETQYF
TRBJ2-1 TRBV7-2 CASSFQAEIGEQFF
TRBJ2-7 TRBV14 CATGGGSEQYF
TRBJ2-2 TRBV7-2 CASSLTSQNTGELFF
TRBJ2-7 TRBV7-2 CASSWGQGSYEQYF
TRBJ1-2 TRBV6-5 CASSYGTDLYGYTF
TRBJ1-4 TRBV6-1 CASSDLGGDEKLFF
TRBJ1-1 TRBV5-1 CASSLEVSYEAFF
TRBJ2-3 TRBV7-2 CASSLESTTADTQYF
TRBJ2-5 TRBV6-2/TRBV6-3 CASSYPLSGGPETQYF
TRBJ1-5 TRBV18 CASRRGQGNNQPQHF
TRBJ2-7 TRBV6-2/TRBV6-3 CASSQDRGHLYEQYF
TRBJ1-3 TRBV12-3/TRBV12-4 CASRGDSQLGNTIYF
TRBJ2-1 TRBV6-5 CASRHRLGWNEQFF
TRBJ2-3 TRBV20-1 CSARVPSTSGLSTDTQYF
TRBJ2-7 TRBV10-2 CASSEPELEAYEQYF
TRBJ1-1 TRBV12-3/TRBV12-4 CASSLGQNTDAFF
TRBJ1-5 TRBV20-1 CSARELGNNQPQHF
TRBJ1-2 TRBV28 CASISWRVGDGYTF
TRBJ2-3 TRBV19 CASSSLQGGDTDTQYF
TRBJ1-5 TRBV7-8 CASSSRQNNQPQHF
TRBJ2-5 TRBV7-2 CASSGPGLAGGLETQYF
TRBJ1-2 TRBV12-3/TRBV12-4 CASSFYRAYGYTF
TRBJ1-3 TRBV28 CATSWSSGNTIYF
TRBJ1-1 TRBV4-1 CASSQGSENTEAFF